This T cell receptor beta chain was documented in a study of cytomegalovirus exposure and HLA in healthy donors. Among the donors, all were healthy bone marrow donors. Broader study findings: It was around 160 TCR beta chains that were listed as cytomegalovirus-associated. Confirmation was obtained in vitro that a few CMV-associated chains are specific for CMV antigens.

PCR primers comprised 60 Vbeta and 13 Jbeta primers. Method: immunoSEQ multiplex PCR; TCRdb's copy keeps in-frame clones and lacks some. The table records about 160,000 clones, 75% to 90% of them present only once. On this clone itself: Its matching antigen is unknown.

The trim removed 3 bases at V and 6 bases at J, leaving 2 bases unmatched. The CDR3 loop spans 14 amino acids. Germline V CDR1 and CDR2: MNHEY, SMNVEV (reference sequence). The chain couples TRBV27 to TRBJ1-6; 7 bases line up with TRBD1. This receptor was taken from a boy aged 2 to 9 in good health and CMV-seronegative. Material for sequencing was PBMCs. Written as DNA, the CDR3 is TGTGCCAGCAGTTTCGGGACAGTTAATTCACCCCTCCACTTT. Translating gives CASSFGTVNSPLHF.